This entry lists 27 T cell receptor beta chains sequenced from one sample in a study of CD8 T cells in Susac syndrome (dated by TCRdb to about 2019). Library prep was done by the immunoSEQ multiplex PCR assay. RNA was extracted with the RNeasy kit and about 0.5 to 1 ug was reverse transcribed using random hexamers. TCRdb passed the public sequencing reads through fastp at Q25 and MiXCR, retaining productive beta sequences. Merged by CDR3 protein, the rows form single entries marked with the most common genes and DNA. This sample has some 80,000 distinct CDR3 sequences in its table, and approximately 94% of those were observed once. The top ten clones comprise less than 0.3% of the sample. Source material: CD8+ T cells from PBMCs. These receptors were obtained from a human donor in good health.

The J gene is TRBJ1-2, the V gene TRBV4-1; D gene unclear. The CDR3 contains 15 residues. Trimming stripped 0 bases from V and 4 bases from J, with 12 bases between. Germline V lookup: CDR1 MGHRA, CDR2 YSYEKL. CDR3: CASSQDPTETYGYTF. In DNA form, the CDR3 reads TGCGCCAGCAGCCAAGACCCGACGGAAACCTATGGCTACACCTTC.

CDR3 bases: TGTGCCAGCAGCGGCCCGGAAGCTGGGGCCAACGTCCTGACTTTC. Residues: CASSGPEAGANVLTF. The genes are TRBV9 and TRBJ2-6; D not resolved. This CDR3 has 15 residues. CDR1 is SGDLS and CDR2 is YYNGEE in the germline V gene. V lost 3 bases, J lost 2 bases, and 9 bases lay in between.

The chain combines TRBV2 with TRBJ2-1, with D uncertain. The V end lost 4 bases, the J end lost 10 bases, and 5 bases lay between the germline ends. The CDR3 sequence is 10 residues long. Germline V gives CDR1 SNHLY, CDR2 FYNNEI. The chain's CDR3 is CASSAGEQFF. In DNA form, the CDR3 reads TGTGCCAGCAGTGCGGGCGAGCAGTTCTTC.

The V call is TRBV15, the J call TRBJ2-1; a weak D match, TRBD2 (6 bases). Trimming left V 2 bases short and J 8 bases short, with 13 bases between. Germline V gene data show CDR1 as LNHNV and CDR2 as YYDKDF (reference sequence). CDR3 length: 14 amino acids. In DNA form, the CDR3 reads TGTGCCACCAGCAGATCGAGGAGGGTCGATGAGCAGTTCTTC. Its protein product is CATSRSRRVDEQFF.

In its sample, this clonotype was seen once. The V call is TRBV4-3, the J call TRBJ1-5, with D perhaps matching TRBD1 (5 bases). The CDR3 is 15 amino acids. The V end lost 0 bases, the J end lost 1 base, and 7 bases lay between the germline ends. Germline values: CDR1 LGHNA, CDR2 YSLEER. The CDR3 DNA follows: TGCGCCAGCAGCCAAGAGGGGCAGAGCAATCAGCCCCAGCATTTT. Its protein product is CASSQEGQSNQPQHF.

J is TRBJ2-2 and V is TRBV19; 7 nucleotides align to TRBD2. CDR3 length: 13 amino acids. Germline V lookup: CDR1 LNHDA, CDR2 SQIVND (reference sequence). The CDR3 sequence: CASGGGYTGELFF. The CDR3 DNA sequence: TGTGCGTCCGGCGGGGGATACACCGGGGAGCTGTTTTTT.

The chain joins TRBV11-2 to TRBJ2-1, with a possible D match to TRBD2 (6 bases). The V gene lost 4 bases and the J gene lost 6 bases, with 16 bases spanning the gap. Germline CDR1 reads SGHAT; CDR2 reads FQNNGV. This CDR3 contains 15 residues. The CDR3 sequence is CASSSTRTGPNEQFF. The CDR3 bases are TGTGCCAGCAGCTCGACTAGAACAGGCCCCAATGAGCAGTTCTTC.

The rearrangement joins TRBV9 to TRBJ2-4; tentatively, D is TRBD2 (6 bases). The ends were cut back, 4 bases at V and 8 bases at J, with 10 bases in the middle. Germline lookup yields CDR1 SGDLS and CDR2 YYNGEE. This CDR3 spans 12 amino acids. Here the CDR3 reads CASSLREDIQYF. DNA of the CDR3: TGTGCCAGCAGCTTGAGGGAGGACATTCAGTACTTC.

This sequence joins TRBV7-9 and TRBJ2-5; 8 bases line up with TRBD1. CDR3 length equals 16 residues. Germline V CDR1 and CDR2: SEHNR, FQNEAQ (reference sequence). V shed 6 bases, J shed 2 bases, and the junction held 11 bases outside the gene matches. This CDR3 is CASSFPRRDRQETQYF. The CDR3 DNA sequence: TGTGCCAGCAGTTTTCCCCGCCGGGACAGGCAAGAGACCCAGTACTTC.

The chain is built from TRBV5-6 and TRBJ2-5; 9 bases agree with TRBD1. Germline CDR1 and CDR2: SGHDT and YYEEEE. The CDR3 is 14 residues long. J gave up 5 bases and V 4 bases, and 6 bases lay outside the gene matches. CDR3 protein: CASSGGTGSETQYF. The CDR3 bases are TGTGCCAGCAGCGGGGGGACAGGGAGCGAGACCCAGTACTTC.

CDR3 loop: CASSQSGDRGYGYTF. Here the CDR3 DNA reads TGTGCCAGCAGTCAATCCGGGGACAGGGGTTATGGCTACACCTTC. The chain has TRBV27 and TRBJ1-2; 10 bases agree with TRBD1. J gave up 5 bases and V 5 bases, and 8 bases lay outside the gene matches. The CDR3 consists of 15 residues. Germline V CDR1 and CDR2: MNHEY, SMNVEV (reference sequence).

CDR3 DNA sequence: TGTGCCAGCAGCCTCCGGGACTCCTACAATGAGCAGTTCTTC. This translates into CASSLRDSYNEQFF. This chain uses TRBV7-9 with TRBJ2-1; a weak D match, TRBD2 (5 bases). Germline V gene sequence: CDR1 SEHNR, CDR2 FQNEAQ (reference sequence). V shed 5 bases and J shed 0 bases, with 8 bases lying between them. The CDR3 totals 14 residues.

The chain joins TRBV25-1 to TRBJ1-1; D is unclear. Germline V gives CDR1 MGHDK, CDR2 SYGVNS. Trimming cost V 4 bases and J 5 bases, with 11 bases left between them. There are 13 residues in the CDR3. CDR3 sequence: CASSGWAGTEAFF. CDR3 nucleotides: TGTGCCAGCAGTGGCTGGGCGGGGACTGAAGCTTTCTTT.

V gene TRBV9 combines with J gene TRBJ2-1; D remains ambiguous. Germline CDR1 is SGDLS and CDR2 is YYNGEE. The V end lost 1 base, the J end lost 2 bases, and 7 bases lay between the germline ends. The CDR3 loop spans 14 amino acids. For the CDR3, the DNA is TGTGCCAGCAGCGTATGGGGTGCCTACAATGAGCAGTTCTTC. Protein: CASSVWGAYNEQFF.

The rearrangement joins TRBV20-1 to TRBJ2-7; 9 bases agree with TRBD2. CDR1 is DFQATT and CDR2 is SNEGSKA in the germline V gene (reference sequence). V lost 5 bases, J lost 3 bases, and 11 bases stayed unmatched. This CDR3 has 15 residues. CDR3 DNA sequence: TGCAGTGCTGGGGGAGCGGGGGGCCCCTTCTACGAGCAGTACTTC. Amino acid sequence: CSAGGAGGPFYEQYF.

The J gene is TRBJ2-3, the V gene TRBV27; unclear D gene. This CDR3 region has 17 residues. In germline, CDR1 is MNHEY, CDR2 SMNVEV (reference sequence). The V and J ends lost 3 bases and 0 bases respectively, with 16 bases between them. The CDR3 coding sequence is TGTGCCAGCAGTTTCAAGGCAGGAACGACTAGCACAGATACGCAGTATTTT. It codes for CASSFKAGTTSTDTQYF.

This clonotype appeared a single time. The V call is TRBV3-1, the J call TRBJ2-6; 8 nucleotides line up with TRBD2. J was trimmed by 2 bases and V by 3 bases; bases with no gene match: 9. Germline assignment: CDR1 LGHDT and CDR2 YNNKEL (reference sequence). This CDR3 region has 18 residues. The CDR3 sequence is CASSQGAGERTGANVLTF. The CDR3 DNA reads as TGTGCCAGCAGCCAGGGAGCGGGAGAACGGACTGGGGCCAACGTCCTGACTTTC.

This chain joins TRBV20-1 and TRBJ2-5; 9 bases fit TRBD2. Germline V gene sequence: CDR1 DFQATT, CDR2 SNEGSKA (reference sequence). V was pared by 3 bases and J by 5 bases, with 7 bases of the junction left unmatched. The CDR3 spans 14 residues. CDR3 sequence: CSARRTTSGETQYF. CDR3 sequence (DNA): TGCAGTGCTAGGCGGACTACTAGCGGGGAGACCCAGTACTTC.

The V call is TRBV24-1, the J call TRBJ2-1, with D possibly matching TRBD2 (6 bases). CDR3 size: 15 residues. Germline V gives CDR1 KGHDR, CDR2 SFDVKD. V shed 5 bases and J shed 4 bases, with 14 bases lying between them. CDR3 in DNA: TGTGCCACCAGTGTCCTCCGGGACTCGTACAATGAGCAGTTCTTC. It is translated as CATSVLRDSYNEQFF.

This chain joins TRBV18 and TRBJ1-2; unclear D gene. Trimming took 0 bases from V and 4 from J, leaving 12 bases between them. CDR1 and CDR2 (germline): KGHSH, LQKENI. CDR3 size: 15 residues. The CDR3 DNA sequence: TGTGCCAGCTCACCACCGCCCGGACGGATCTATGGCTACACCTTC. It is translated as CASSPPPGRIYGYTF.

The chain uses TRBV11-2 and TRBJ2-7; tentative D call: TRBD2 (5 bases). Germline CDR1 is SGHAT and CDR2 is FQNNGV. The V end lost 6 bases, the J end lost 5 bases, and 14 bases lay between the germline ends. This CDR3 comprises 13 residues. Here the CDR3 DNA reads TGTGCCAGCAGGTTTGAGTCGGGGAACGAGCAGTACGTC. Protein product: CASRFESGNEQYV.

The chain uses TRBV11-1 and TRBJ2-1; D is ambiguous. Trimming stripped 1 base from V and 0 bases from J, with 7 bases between. This CDR3 region has 15 residues. CDR1 is SGHAT and CDR2 is FQDESV in the germline V gene (reference sequence). In DNA, the CDR3 is TGTGCCAGCAGCTTAGAAGGATTCTCCTACAATGAGCAGTTCTTC. It specifies CASSLEGFSYNEQFF. The variable domain in full, with the rest retrieved from reference TRBV11-1 and TRBJ2-1, is EAEVAQSPRYKITEKSQAVAFWCDPISGHATLYWYRQILGQGPELLVQFQDESVVDDSQLPKDRFSAERLKGVDSTLKIQPAELGDSAMYLCASSLEGFSYNEQFFGPGTRLTVL.

The rearrangement links TRBV24-1 to TRBJ2-6; perhaps TRBD2 as D (5 bases). The CDR3 has 14 amino acids. Germline CDR1 reads KGHDR; CDR2 reads SFDVKD. V dropped 6 bases and J dropped 2 bases, with 7 bases sitting between them. The CDR3 sequence: CATSPGTGANVLTF. Written as DNA, the CDR3 is TGTGCCACCAGTCCGGGAACTGGGGCCAACGTCCTGACTTTC.

The chain joins TRBV11-2 to TRBJ2-1; D uncertain. Trimming stripped 6 bases from V and 2 bases from J, with 17 bases between. From germline, CDR1 is SGHAT and CDR2 FQNNGV. This CDR3 is built from 16 residues. In nucleotides, the CDR3 is TGTGCCAGCAGTCAACCCGACATGCAGGCCTACAATGAGCAGTTCTTC. Its translation: CASSQPDMQAYNEQFF.

This chain connects TRBV29-1 to TRBJ2-2; no definite D call. Germline V lookup: CDR1 SQVTM, CDR2 ANQGSEA. Trimming took off 4 bases at V and 1 base at J, with 4 bases between the two ends. The CDR3 sequence is 12 residues long. CDR3 protein: CSVVENTGELFF. Written as DNA, the CDR3 is TGCAGCGTTGTGGAGAACACCGGGGAGCTGTTTTTT.

The rearrangement joins TRBV27 to TRBJ2-5; TRBD2 agrees at 8 bases. V shed 7 bases and J 4 bases; nucleotides not matched to a gene: 11. CDR1 and CDR2 (germline): MNHEY, SMNVEV (reference sequence). CDR3 length equals 15 residues. The CDR3 region has the DNA TGTGCCAGCAACCCCCGCGGGAGGTTGGGAGAGACCCAGTACTTC. As protein: CASNPRGRLGETQYF.

This sequence joins TRBV15 and TRBJ2-1; D is ambiguous. CDR1 LNHNV and CDR2 YYDKDF come from the germline V gene (reference sequence). Trimming removed 2 bases from V and 4 bases from J, with 15 bases in between. This CDR3 is built from 16 residues. CDR3 in DNA: TGTGCCACCAGCAGACCCGAAGAGCGCTTATACAATGAGCAGTTCTTC. Translating gives CATSRPEERLYNEQFF.